This T cell receptor (beta chain) stems from a study of cytomegalovirus exposure and HLA in healthy donors. Whole-study results and caveats: One cluster of highly shared sequence variants probably arose as a sequencing artifact.

The study ran its PCR with 60 Vbeta and 13 Jbeta primers. Measured with immunoSEQ multiplex PCR; TCRdb has only the in-frame clones, and not every one. The data show 140,000 to 150,000 clones, approximately 80% seen once. Remarks on this clone: As yet, its antigen is unknown.

Trimming removed 4 bases from V and 5 bases from J, with 16 bases in between. Germline V gene sequence: CDR1 SGHRS, CDR2 YFSETQ. CDR3 length: 15 amino acids. The gene calls are TRBV5-1 and TRBJ2-1, with D perhaps matching TRBD2 (6 bases). This receptor was obtained from a man aged 35 to 55 in good health and CMV-seronegative. What was sequenced was PBMCs. The CDR3 DNA reads TGCGCCAGCAGCACCCAGGCAACTAGCAACAATGAGCAGTTCTTC. Amino acid sequence: CASSTQATSNNEQFF.